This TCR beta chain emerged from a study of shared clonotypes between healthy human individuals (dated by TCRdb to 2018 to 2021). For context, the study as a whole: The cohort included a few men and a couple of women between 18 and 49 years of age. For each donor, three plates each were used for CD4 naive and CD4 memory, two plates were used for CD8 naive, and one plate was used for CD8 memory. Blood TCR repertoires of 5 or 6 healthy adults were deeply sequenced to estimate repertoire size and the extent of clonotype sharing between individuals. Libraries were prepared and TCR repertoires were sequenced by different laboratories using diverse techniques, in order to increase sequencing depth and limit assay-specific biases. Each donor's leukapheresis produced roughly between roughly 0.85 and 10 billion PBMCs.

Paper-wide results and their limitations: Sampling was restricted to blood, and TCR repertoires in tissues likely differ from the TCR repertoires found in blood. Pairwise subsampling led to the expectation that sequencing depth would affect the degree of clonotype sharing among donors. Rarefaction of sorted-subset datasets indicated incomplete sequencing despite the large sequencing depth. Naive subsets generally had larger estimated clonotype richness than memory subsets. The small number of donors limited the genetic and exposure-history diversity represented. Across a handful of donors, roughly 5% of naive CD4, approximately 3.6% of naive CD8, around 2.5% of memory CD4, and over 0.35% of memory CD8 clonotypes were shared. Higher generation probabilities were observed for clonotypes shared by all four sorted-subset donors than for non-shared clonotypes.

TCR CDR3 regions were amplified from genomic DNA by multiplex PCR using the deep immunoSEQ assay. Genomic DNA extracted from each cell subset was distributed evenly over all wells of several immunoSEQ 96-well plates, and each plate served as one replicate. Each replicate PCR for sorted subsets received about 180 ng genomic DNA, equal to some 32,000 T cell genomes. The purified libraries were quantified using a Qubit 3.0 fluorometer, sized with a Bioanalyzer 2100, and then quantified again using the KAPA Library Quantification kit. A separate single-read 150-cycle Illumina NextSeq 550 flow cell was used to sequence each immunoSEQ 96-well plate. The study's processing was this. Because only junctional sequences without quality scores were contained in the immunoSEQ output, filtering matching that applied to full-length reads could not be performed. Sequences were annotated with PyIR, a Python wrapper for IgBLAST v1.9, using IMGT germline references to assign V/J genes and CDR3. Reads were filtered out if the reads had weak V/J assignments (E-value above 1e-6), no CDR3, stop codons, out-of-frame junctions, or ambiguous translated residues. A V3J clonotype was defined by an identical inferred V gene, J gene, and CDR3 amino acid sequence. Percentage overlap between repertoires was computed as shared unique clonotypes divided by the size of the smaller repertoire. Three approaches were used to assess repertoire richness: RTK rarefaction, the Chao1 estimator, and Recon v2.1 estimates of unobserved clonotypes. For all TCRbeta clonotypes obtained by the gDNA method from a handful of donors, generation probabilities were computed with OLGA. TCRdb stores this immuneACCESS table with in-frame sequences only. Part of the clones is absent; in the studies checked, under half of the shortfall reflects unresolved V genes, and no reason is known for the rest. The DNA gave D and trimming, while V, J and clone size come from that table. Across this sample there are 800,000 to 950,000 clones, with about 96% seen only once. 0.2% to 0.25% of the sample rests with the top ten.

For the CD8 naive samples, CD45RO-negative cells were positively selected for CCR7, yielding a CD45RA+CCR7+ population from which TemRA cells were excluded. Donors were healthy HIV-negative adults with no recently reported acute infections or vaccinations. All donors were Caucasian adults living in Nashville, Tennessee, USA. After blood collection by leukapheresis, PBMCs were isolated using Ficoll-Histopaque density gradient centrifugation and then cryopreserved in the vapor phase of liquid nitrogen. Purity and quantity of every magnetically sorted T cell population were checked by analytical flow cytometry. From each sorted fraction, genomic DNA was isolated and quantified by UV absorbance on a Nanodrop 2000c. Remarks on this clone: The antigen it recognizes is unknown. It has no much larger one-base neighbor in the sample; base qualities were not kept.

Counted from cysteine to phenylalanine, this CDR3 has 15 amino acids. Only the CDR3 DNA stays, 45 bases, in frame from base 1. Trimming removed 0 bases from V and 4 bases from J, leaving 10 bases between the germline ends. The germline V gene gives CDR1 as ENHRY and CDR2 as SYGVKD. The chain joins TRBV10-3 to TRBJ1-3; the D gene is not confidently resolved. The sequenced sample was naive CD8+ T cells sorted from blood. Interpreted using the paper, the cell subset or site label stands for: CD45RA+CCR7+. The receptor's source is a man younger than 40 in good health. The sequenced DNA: TGTGCCATCAGTGAGTCGACTGTGTCAGGAAACACCATATATTTT. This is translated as CAISESTVSGNTIYF.